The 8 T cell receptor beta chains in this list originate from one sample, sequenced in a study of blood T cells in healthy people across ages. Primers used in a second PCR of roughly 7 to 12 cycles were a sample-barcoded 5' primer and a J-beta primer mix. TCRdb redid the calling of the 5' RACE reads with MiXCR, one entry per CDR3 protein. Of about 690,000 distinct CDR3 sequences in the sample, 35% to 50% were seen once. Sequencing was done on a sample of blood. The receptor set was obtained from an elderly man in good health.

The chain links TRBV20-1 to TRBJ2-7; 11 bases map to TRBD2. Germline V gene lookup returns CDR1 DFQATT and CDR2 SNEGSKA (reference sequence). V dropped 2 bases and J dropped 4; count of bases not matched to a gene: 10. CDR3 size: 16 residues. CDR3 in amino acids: CSARRLFGTSGYEQYF. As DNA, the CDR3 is TGCAGTGCTAGAAGGCTTTTCGGGACTAGCGGATACGAGCAGTACTTC.

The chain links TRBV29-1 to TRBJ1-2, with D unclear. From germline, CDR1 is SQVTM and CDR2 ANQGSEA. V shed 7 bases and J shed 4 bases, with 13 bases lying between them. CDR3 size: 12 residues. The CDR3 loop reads CSANLGIYGYTF. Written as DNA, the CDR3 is TGCAGCGCTAACCTGGGGATCTATGGCTACACCTTC. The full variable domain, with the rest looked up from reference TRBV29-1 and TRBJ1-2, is SAVISQKPSRDICQRGTSLTIQCQVDSQVTMMFWYRQQPGQSLTLIATANQGSEATYESGFVIDKFPISRPNLTFSTLTVSNMSPEDSSIYLCSANLGIYGYTFGSGTRLTVV.

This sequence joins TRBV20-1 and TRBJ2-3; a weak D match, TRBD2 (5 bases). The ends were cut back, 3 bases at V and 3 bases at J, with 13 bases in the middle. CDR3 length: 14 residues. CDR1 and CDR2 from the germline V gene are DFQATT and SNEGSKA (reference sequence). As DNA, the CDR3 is TGCAGTGCTAGTAGCGAAGGCTTGACAGATACGCAGTATTTT. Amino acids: CSASSEGLTDTQYF.

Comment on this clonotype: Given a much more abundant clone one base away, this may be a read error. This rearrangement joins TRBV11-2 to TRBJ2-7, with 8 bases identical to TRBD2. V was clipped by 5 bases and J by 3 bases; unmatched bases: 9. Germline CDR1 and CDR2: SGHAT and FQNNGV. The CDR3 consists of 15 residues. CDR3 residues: CASSRTSGDHYEQYF. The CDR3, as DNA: TGTGCCAGCAGCCGAACTAGCGGAGATCACTACGAGCAGTACTTC.

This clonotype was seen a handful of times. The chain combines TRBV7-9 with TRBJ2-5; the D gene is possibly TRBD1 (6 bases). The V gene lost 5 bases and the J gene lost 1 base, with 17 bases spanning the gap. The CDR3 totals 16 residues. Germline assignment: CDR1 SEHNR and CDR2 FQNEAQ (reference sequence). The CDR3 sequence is CASSPARGSGQETQYF. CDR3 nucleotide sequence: TGTGCCAGCAGCCCAGCCAGGGGATCGGGCCAAGAGACCCAGTACTTC.

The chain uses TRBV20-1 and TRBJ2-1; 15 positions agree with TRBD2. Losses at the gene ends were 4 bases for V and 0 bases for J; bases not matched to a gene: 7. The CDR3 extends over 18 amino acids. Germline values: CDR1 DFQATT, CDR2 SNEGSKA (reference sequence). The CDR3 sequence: CSATRGLAGGHSYNEQFF. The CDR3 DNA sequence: TGCAGTGCTACTCGGGGACTAGCGGGGGGACACTCCTACAATGAGCAGTTCTTC.

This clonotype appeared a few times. The CDR3 DNA reads TGTGCCAGCAGTTTTATCAGGGGGCGTGAGACCCAGTACTTC. Translation gives CASSFIRGRETQYF. V usage is TRBV28 and J usage is TRBJ2-5; 8 bases fit TRBD1. The germline CDR1 and CDR2 sequences are MDHEN and SYDVKM. J gave up 5 bases and V 3 bases, and 5 bases lay outside the gene matches. The CDR3 totals 14 residues.

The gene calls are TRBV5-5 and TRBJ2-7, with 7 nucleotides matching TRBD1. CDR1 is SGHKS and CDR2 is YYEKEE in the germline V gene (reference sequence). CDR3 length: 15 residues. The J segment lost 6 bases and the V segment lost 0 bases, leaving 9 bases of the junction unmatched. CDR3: CASSLVGQPSSEQYF. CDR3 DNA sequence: TGTGCCAGCAGCTTGGTGGGACAGCCTTCATCCGAGCAGTACTTC.